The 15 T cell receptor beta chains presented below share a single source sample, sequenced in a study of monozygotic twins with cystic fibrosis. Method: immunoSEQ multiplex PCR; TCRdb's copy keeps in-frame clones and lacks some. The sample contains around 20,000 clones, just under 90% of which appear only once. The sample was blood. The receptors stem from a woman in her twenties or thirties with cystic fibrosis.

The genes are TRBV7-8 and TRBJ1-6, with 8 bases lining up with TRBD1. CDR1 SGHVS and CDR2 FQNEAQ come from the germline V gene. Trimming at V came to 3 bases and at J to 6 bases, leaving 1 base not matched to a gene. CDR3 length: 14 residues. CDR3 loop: CASSFDRGNSPLHF. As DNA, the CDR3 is TGTGCCAGCAGCTTCGACAGGGGTAATTCACCCCTCCACTTT.

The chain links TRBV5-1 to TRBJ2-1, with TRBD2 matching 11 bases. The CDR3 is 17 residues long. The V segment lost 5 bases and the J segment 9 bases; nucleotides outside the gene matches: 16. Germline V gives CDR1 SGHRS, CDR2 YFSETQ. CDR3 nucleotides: TGCGCCAGCAGAACCGGGACTAGCGGTTCTCTACGGGGTGAGCAGTTCTTC. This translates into CASRTGTSGSLRGEQFF.

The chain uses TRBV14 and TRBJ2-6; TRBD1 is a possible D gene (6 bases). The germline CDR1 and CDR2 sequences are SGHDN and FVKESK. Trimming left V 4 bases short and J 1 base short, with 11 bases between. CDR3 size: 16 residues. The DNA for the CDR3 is TGTGCCAGCAGCCTTACTAGGGGGTCTGGGGCCAACGTCCTGACTTTC. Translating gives CASSLTRGSGANVLTF.

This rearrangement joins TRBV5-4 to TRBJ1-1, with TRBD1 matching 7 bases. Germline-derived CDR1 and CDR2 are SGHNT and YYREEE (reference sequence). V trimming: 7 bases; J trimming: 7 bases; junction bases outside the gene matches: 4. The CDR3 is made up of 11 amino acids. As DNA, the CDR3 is TGTGCCAGCCCTAGGACAGGTGAAGCTTTCTTT. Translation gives CASPRTGEAFF. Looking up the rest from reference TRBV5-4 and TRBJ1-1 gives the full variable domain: ETGVTQSPTHLIKTRGQQVTLRCSSQSGHNTVSWYQQALGQGPQFIFQYYREEENGRGNFPPRFSGLQFPNYSSELNVNALELDDSALYLCASPRTGEAFFGQGTRLTVV.

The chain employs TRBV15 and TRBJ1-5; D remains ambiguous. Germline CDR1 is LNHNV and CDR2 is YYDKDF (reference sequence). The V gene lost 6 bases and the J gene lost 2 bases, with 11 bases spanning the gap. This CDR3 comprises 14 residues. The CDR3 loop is CATSTFRGNQPQHF. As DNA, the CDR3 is TGTGCCACCAGTACCTTTCGGGGCAATCAGCCCCAGCATTTT.

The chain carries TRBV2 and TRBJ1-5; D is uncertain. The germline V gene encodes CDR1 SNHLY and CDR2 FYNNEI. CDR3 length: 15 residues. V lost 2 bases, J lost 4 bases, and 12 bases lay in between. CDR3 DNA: TGTGCCAGCAGTGAATACAGTTGGTTAAATCAGCCCCAGCATTTT. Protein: CASSEYSWLNQPQHF.

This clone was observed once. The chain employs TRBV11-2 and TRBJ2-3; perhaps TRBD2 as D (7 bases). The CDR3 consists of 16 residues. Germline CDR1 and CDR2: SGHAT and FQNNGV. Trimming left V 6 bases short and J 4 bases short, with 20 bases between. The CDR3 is CASRRGALVWADTQYF. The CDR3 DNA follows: TGTGCCAGCAGACGGGGGGCCCTTGTCTGGGCAGATACGCAGTATTTT.

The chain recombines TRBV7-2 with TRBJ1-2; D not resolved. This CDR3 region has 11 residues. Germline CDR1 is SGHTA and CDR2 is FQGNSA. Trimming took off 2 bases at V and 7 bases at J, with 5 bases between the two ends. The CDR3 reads CASSLTVGYTF. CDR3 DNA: TGTGCCAGCAGCTTAACTGTTGGCTACACCTTC.

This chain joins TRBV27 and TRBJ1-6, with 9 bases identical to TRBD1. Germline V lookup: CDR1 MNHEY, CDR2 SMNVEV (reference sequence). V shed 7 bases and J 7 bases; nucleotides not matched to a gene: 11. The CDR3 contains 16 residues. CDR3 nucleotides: TGTGCCAGCAAGGTTCGGGACAGGGACTCCAATTCACCCCTCCACTTT. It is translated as CASKVRDRDSNSPLHF.

Written as DNA, the CDR3 is TGTGCCAGCAGCCGAACTACAGGGACCTCTGGAAACACCATATATTTT. The encoded protein is CASSRTTGTSGNTIYF. The rearrangement uses TRBV7-2 and TRBJ1-3; tentatively, D is TRBD1 (6 bases). This CDR3 contains 16 residues. Trimming took off 5 bases at V and 0 bases at J, with 14 bases between the two ends. Per germline, CDR1 SGHTA and CDR2 FQGNSA.

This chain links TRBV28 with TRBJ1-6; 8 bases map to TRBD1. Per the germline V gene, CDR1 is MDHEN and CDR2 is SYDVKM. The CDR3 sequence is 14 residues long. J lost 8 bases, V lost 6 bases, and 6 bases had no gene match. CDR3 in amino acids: CASSPGQEDSPLHF. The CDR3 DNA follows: TGTGCCAGCAGCCCGGGACAGGAGGATTCACCCCTCCACTTT. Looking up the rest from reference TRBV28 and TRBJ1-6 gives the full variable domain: DVKVTQSSRYLVKRTGEKVFLECVQDMDHENMFWYRQDPGLGLRLIYFSYDVKMKEKGDIPEGYSVSREKKERFSLILESASTNQTSMYLCASSPGQEDSPLHFGNGTRLTVT.

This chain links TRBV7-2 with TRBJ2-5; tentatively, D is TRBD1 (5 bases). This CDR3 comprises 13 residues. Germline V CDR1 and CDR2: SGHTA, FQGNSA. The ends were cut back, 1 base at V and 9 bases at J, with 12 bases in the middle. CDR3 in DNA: TGTGCCAGCAGCTTAGGGGGCCAGTTGGCCCAGTACTTC. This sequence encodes CASSLGGQLAQYF.

CDR3 nucleotides: TGTGCCAGTAGAACGGGGCGGGCAGATACGCAGTATTTT. Translation: CASRTGRADTQYF. This chain links TRBV19 with TRBJ2-3; the D gene could be TRBD1 or TRBD2 (5 bases each). Trimming left V 6 bases short and J 4 bases short, with 11 bases between. The length of the CDR3 is 13 residues. CDR1 is LNHDA and CDR2 is SQIVND in the germline V gene (reference sequence).

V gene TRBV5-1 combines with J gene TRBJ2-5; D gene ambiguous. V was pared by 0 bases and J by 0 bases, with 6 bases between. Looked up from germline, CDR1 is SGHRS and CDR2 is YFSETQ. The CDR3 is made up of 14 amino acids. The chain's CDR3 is CASSLESYQETQYF. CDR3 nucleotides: TGCGCCAGCAGCTTGGAGTCGTACCAAGAGACCCAGTACTTC.

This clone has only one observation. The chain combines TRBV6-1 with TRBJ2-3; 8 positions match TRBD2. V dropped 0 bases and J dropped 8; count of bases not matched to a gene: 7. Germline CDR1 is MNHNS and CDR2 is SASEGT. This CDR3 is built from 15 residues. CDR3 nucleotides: TGTGCCAGCAGTGAAGCGAACCCCGGGGGGGGTACGCAGTATTTT. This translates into CASSEANPGGGTQYF.